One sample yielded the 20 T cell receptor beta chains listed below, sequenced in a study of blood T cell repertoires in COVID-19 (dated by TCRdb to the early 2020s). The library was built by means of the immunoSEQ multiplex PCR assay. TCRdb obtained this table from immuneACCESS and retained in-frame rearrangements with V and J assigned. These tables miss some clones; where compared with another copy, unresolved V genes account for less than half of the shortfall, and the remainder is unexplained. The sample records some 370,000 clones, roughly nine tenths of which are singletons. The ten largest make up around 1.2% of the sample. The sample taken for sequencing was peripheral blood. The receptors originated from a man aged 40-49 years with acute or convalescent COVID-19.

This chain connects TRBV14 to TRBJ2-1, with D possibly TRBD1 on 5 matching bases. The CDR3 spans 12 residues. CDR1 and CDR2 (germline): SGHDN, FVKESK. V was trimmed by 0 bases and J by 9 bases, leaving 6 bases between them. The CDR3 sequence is CASSQEGAEQFF. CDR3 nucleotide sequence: TGTGCCAGCAGCCAAGAAGGGGCTGAGCAGTTCTTC.

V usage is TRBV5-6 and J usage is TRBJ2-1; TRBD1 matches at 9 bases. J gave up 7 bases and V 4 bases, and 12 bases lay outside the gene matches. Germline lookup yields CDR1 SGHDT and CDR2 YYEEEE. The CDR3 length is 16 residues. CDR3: CASSPEGQGIVNEQFF. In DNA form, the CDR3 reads TGTGCCAGCAGCCCGGAGGGACAGGGTATCGTGAATGAGCAGTTCTTC.

CDR3 loop: CSAQETRDRAAEAFF. CDR3 DNA: TGCAGCGCTCAAGAGACCCGGGACAGGGCTGCTGAAGCTTTCTTT. The genes are TRBV29-1 and TRBJ1-1, with TRBD1 matching over 9 bases. The CDR3 sequence is 15 residues long. CDR1 is SQVTM and CDR2 is ANQGSEA in the germline V gene. V gave up 7 bases and J gave up 6 bases; unmatched junction bases: 15.

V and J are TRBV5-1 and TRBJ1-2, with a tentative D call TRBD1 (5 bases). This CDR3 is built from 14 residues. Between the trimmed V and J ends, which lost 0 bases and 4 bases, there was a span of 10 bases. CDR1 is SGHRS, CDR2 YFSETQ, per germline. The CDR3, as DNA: TGCGCCAGCAGCTTGGGATACAGGAGCTATGGCTACACCTTC. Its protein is CASSLGYRSYGYTF. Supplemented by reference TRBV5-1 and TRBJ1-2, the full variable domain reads KAGVTQTPRYLIKTRGQQVTLSCSPISGHRSVSWYQQTPGQGLQFLFEYFSETQRNKGNFPGRFSGRQFSNSRSEMNVSTLELGDSALYLCASSLGYRSYGYTFGSGTRLTVV.

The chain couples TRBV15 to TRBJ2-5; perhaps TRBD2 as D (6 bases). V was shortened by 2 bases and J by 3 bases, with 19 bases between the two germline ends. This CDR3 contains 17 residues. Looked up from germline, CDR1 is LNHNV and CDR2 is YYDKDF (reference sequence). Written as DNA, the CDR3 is TGTGCCACCAGCAGACTCGGAGGGGTTTTTAGGGAAGAGACCCAGTACTTC. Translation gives CATSRLGGVFREETQYF.

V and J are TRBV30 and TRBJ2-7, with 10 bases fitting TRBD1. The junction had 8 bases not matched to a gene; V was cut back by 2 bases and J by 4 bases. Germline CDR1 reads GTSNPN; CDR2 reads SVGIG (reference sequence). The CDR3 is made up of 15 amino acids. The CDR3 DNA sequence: TGTGCCTGGAGTTCCCGGACAGGGGGTTCGTACGAGCAGTACTTC. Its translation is CAWSSRTGGSYEQYF.

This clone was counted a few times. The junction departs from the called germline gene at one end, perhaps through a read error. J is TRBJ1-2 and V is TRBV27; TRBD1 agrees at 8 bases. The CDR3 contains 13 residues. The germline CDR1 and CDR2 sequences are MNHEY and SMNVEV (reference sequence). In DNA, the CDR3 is TGTGCCAGCAGTTTAAGCAGGGGGCAAATATTGGCCTTC. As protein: CASSLSRGQILAF.

The CDR3 region has the DNA TGTGCCAGCAGCGCCGACAGTAATGAAAAACTGTTTTTT. It yields the protein CASSADSNEKLFF. This chain joins TRBV21-1 and TRBJ1-4; TRBD1 reflects the table's D call only, with no check against the DNA. TRBV21-1 is tagged as a pseudogene. This CDR3 has 13 amino acids.

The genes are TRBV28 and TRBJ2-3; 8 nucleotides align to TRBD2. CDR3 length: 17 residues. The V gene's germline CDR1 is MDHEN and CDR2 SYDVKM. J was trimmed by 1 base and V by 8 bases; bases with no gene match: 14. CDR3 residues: CASRSGSTLTRTDTQYF. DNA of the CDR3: TGTGCCAGCCGAAGCGGGAGTACACTCACGCGCACAGATACGCAGTATTTT.

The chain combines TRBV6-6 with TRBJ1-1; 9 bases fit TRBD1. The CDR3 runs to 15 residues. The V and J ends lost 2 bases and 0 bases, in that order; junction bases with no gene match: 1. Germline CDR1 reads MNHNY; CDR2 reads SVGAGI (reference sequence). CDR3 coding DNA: TGTGCCAGCAGTTACGGGACAGGGCTGAACACTGAAGCTTTCTTT. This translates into CASSYGTGLNTEAFF.

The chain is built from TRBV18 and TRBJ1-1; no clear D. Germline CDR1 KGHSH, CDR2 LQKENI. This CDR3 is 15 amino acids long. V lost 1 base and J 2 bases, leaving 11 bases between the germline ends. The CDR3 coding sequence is TGTGCCAGCTCACCACTGAAGCCGGTAAACACTGAAGCTTTCTTT. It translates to CASSPLKPVNTEAFF.

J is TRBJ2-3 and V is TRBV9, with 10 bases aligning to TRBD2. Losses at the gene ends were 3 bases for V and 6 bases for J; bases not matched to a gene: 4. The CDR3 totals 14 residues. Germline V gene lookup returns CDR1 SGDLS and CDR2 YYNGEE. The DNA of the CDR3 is TGTGCCAGCAGCGGGGGACTAGCGAGCGATACGCAGTATTTT. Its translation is CASSGGLASDTQYF.

DNA for the CDR3: TGTGCCAGCTCACGCGGAAGAGCGGACTATGGCTACACCTTC. Translating gives CASSRGRADYGYTF. The chain couples TRBV18 to TRBJ1-2; D remains unclear. From germline, CDR1 is KGHSH and CDR2 LQKENI. The CDR3 covers 14 residues. The ends were cut back, 4 bases at V and 3 bases at J, with 12 bases in the middle.

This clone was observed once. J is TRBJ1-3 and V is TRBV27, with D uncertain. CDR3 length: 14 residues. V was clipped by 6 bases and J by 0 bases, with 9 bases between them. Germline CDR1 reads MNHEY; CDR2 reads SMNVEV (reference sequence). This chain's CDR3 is CASSPLYSGNTIYF. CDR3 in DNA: TGTGCCAGCAGCCCACTGTACTCTGGAAACACCATATATTTT.

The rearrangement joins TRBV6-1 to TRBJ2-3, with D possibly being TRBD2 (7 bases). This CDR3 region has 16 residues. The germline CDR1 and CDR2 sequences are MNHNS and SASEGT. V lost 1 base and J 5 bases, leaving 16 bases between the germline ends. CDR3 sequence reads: CASSEDKGGPGDTQYF. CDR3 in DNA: TGTGCCAGCAGTGAAGATAAGGGGGGGCCGGGAGATACGCAGTATTTT.

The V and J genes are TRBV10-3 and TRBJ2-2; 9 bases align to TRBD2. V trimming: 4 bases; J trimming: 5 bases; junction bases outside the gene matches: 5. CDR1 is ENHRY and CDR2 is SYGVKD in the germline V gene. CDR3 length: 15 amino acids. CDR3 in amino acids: CAISASGAGTGELFF. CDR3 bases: TGTGCCATCAGTGCTAGCGGGGCTGGAACCGGGGAGCTGTTTTTT.

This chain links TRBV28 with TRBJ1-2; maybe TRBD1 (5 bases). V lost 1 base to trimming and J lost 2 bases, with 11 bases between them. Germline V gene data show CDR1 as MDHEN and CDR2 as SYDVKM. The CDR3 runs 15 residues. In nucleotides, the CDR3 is TGTGCCAGCAGTTTATCGGTACGGGGGAACTATGGCTACACCTTC. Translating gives CASSLSVRGNYGYTF.

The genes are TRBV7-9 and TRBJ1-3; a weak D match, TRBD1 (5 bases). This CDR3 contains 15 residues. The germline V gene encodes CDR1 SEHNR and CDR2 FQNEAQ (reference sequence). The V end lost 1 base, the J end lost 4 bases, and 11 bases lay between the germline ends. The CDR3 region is CASSLVSGVGNTIYF. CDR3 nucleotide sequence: TGTGCCAGCAGCTTAGTATCGGGGGTCGGAAACACCATATATTTT. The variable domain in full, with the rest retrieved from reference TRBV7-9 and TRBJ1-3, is DTGVSQNPRHKITKRGQNVTFRCDPISEHNRLYWYRQTLGQGPEFLTYFQNEAQLEKSRLLSDRFSAERPKGSFSTLEIQRTEQGDSAMYLCASSLVSGVGNTIYFGEGSWLTVV.

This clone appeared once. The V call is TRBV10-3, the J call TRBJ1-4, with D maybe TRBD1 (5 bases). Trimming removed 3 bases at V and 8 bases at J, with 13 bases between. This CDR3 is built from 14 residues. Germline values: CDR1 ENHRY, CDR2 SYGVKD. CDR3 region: CAISDQGSGEKLFF. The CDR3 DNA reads TGTGCCATCAGTGATCAGGGTTCAGGCGAAAAACTGTTTTTT.

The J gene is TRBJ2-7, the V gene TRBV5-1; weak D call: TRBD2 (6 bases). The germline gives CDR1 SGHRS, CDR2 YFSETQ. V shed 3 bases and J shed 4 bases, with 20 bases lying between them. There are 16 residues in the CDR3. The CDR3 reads CASSSDLAEVPYEQYF. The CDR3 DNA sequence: TGCGCCAGCAGCTCCGATTTAGCGGAGGTTCCTTACGAGCAGTACTTC.